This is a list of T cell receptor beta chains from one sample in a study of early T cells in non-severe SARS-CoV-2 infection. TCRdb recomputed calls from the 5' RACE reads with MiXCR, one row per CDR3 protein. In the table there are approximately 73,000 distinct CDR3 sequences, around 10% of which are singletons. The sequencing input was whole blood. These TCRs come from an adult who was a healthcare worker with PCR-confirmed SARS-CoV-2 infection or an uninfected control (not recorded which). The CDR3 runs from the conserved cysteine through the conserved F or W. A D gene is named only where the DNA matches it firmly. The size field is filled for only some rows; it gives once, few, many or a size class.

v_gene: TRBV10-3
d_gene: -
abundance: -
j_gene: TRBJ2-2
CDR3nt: TGTGCCATCAGTGTTACAGTCCCCGGGGAGCTGTTTTTT
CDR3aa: CAISVTVPGELFF

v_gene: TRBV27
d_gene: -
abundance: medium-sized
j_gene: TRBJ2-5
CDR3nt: TGTGCCAGCAGTGGATTGGGACCGATGCAAGAGACCCAGTACTTC
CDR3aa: CASSGLGPMQETQYF

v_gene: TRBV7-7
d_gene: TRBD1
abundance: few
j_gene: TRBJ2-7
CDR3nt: TGTGCTAGCAGCCTAGCCGGGACAGGCCTTCTGTACTTC
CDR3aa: CASSLAGTGLLYF

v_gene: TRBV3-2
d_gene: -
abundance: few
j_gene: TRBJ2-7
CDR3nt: TGTGCCAGCAGCCAAGCTTCCGGGACAGGACCCTACGAGCAGTACTTC
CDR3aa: CASSQASGTGPYEQYF

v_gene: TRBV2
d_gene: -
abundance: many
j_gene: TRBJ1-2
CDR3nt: TGTGCCTACCGGGGGGAACTCTATCGCTACACCTTC
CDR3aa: CAYRGELYRYTF

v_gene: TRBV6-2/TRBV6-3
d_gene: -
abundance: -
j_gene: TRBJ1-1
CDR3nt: TGTGCCAGCAGCACCACTTACCTCCGCCAAGAAGCTTTCTTT
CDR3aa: CASSTTYLRQEAFF

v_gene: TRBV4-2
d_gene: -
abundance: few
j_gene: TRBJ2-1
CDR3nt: TGTGCCAGCAGCCAAGATCTAGCAACGGAGAATGAGCAGTTCTTC
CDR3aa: CASSQDLATENEQFF

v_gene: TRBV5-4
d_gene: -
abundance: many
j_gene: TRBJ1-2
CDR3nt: TGTGCCAGCAGCTTGGTTGGCCAGGGCTATGGCTACACCTTC
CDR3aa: CASSLVGQGYGYTF

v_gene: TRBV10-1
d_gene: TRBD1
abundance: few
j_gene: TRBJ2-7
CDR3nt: TGCGCCAGCAGTCCGGGACAGAAATCCTACGAGCAGTACTTC
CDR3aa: CASSPGQKSYEQYF

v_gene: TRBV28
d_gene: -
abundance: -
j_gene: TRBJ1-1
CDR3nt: TGTGCCAGCAGACCCGCCCTGACAGGGAACACTGAAGCTTTCTTT
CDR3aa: CASRPALTGNTEAFF

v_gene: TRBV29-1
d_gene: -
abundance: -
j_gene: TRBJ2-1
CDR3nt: TGCAGCGCCGAAGGGGCCCAGCAGTTCTTC
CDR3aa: CSAEGAQQFF

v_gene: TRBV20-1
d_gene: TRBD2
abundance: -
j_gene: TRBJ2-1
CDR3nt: TGCAGTGCTAGCCTTAGCGGGGGGGCTAATGAGCAGTTCTTC
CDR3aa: CSASLSGGANEQFF

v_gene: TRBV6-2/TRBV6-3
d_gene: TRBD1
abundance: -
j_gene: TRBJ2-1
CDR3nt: TGTGCCAGCAGCCCCCCGGACAGGGACTACAATGAGCAGTTCTTC
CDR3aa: CASSPPDRDYNEQFF

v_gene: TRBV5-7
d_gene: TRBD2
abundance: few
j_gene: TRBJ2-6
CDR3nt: TGTGCCAGCAGCTTGCTCGGCGGGGGGGCCGGACCTGGGGCCAACGTCCTGACTTTC
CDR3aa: CASSLLGGGAGPGANVLTF

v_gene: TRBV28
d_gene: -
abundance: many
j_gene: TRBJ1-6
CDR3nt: TGTGCCAGCAGTGAAGAGAGCCCCCTCCACTTT
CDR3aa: CASSEESPLHF

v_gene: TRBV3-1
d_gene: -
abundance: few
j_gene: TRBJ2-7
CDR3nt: TGTGCCAGCACCACAGGGGGGGACGAGCAGTACTTC
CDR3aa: CASTTGGDEQYF

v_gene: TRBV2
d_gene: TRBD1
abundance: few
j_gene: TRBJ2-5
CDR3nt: TGTGCCAGCCTCCCGGGCAGGGGGCTGGAGACCCAGTACTTC
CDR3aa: CASLPGRGLETQYF

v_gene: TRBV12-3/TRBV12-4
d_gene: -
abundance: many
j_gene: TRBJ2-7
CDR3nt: TGTGCCAGCAGTTTAAAAGTATCGTACGAGCAGTACTTC
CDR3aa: CASSLKVSYEQYF

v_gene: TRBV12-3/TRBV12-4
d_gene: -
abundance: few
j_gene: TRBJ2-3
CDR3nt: TGTGCCAGCAGGCGGAGTGGGGGGGCGAATACGCAGTATTTT
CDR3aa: CASRRSGGANTQYF

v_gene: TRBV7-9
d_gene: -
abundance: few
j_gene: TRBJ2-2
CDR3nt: TGTGCCAGCAGCCAAAACACGGGGAGCGGGGAGCTGTTTTTT
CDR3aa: CASSQNTGSGELFF

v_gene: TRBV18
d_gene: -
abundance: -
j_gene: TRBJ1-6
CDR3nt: TGTGCCAGCTCGCCGGACAGCAAGAACTATAATTCACCCCTCCACTTT
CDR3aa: CASSPDSKNYNSPLHF

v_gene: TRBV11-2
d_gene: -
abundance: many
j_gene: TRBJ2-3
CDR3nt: TGTGCCAGCAGCTTTGTGAATACGCAGTATTTT
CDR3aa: CASSFVNTQYF

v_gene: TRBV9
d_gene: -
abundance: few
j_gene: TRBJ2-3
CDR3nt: TGTGCCAGCAGCGTCAGCTTTGACTTTAGCACAGATACGCAGTATTTT
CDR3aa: CASSVSFDFSTDTQYF

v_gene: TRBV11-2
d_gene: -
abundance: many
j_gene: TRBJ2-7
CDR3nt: TGTGCCAGCAGCCTTACTAGGAACGAGCAGTACTTC
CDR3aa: CASSLTRNEQYF

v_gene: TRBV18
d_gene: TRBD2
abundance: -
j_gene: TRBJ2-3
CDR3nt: TGTGCCAGCTCACCTAGCGGGGGCTCAGATACGCAGTATTTT
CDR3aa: CASSPSGGSDTQYF

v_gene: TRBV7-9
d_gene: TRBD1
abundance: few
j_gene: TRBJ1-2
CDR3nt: TGTGCCAGCAGTTCCCCTCAGGGGGGCCCCAACTATGGCTACACCTTC
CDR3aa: CASSSPQGGPNYGYTF

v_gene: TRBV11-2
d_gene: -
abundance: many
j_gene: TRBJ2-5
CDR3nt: TGTGCCAGCAGCCTACGGGGGCAGCACCAAGAGACCCAGTACTTC
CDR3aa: CASSLRGQHQETQYF

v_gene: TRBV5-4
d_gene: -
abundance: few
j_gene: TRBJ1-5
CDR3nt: TGTGCCAGCAGCCCCCCGCGCGGGGGCCACGCGTTTAATCAGCCCCAGCATTTT
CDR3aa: CASSPPRGGHAFNQPQHF

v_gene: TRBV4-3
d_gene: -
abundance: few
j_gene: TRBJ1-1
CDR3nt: TGCGCCAGCAGCACAAAGGGGAACACTGAAGCTTTCTTT
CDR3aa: CASSTKGNTEAFF

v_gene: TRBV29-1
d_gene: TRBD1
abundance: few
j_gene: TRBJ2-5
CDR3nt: TGCAGCGCATCGGGACAGGGAAGTTGGACCCAGTACTTC
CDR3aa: CSASGQGSWTQYF

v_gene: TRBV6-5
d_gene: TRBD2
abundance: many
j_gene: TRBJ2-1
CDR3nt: TGTGCCAGCAGTTCCTTAAGCGGGGAGGGCAATGAGCAGTTCTTC
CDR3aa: CASSSLSGEGNEQFF

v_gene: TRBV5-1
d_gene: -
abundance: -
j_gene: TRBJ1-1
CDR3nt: TGCGCCAGCAGCTTGGATCAGATTGGGACTGAAGCTTTCTTT
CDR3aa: CASSLDQIGTEAFF

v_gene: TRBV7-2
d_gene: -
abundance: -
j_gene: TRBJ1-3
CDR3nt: TGTGCCAGCAGAGCACAGACCTTCTCTGGAAACACCATATATTTT
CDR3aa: CASRAQTFSGNTIYF

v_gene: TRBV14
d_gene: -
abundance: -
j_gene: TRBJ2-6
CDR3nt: TGTGCCAGCAGCCCACAAAGGGCGCAAGGGGCCAACGTCCTGACTTTC
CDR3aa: CASSPQRAQGANVLTF

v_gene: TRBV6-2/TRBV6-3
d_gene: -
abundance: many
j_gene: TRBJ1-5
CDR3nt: TGTGCCAGCCGTTCTACCCAACGGACCCAGCATTTT
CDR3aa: CASRSTQRTQHF

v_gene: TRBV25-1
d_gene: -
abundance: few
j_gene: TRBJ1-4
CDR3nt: TGTGCCAGCAGTGAATCGGCAGGGCTTAATGAAAAACTGTTTTTT
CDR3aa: CASSESAGLNEKLFF

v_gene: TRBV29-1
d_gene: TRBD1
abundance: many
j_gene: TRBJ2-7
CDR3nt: TGCAGCGTGGACGGACAGGGTTACGAGCAGTACTTC
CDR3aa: CSVDGQGYEQYF

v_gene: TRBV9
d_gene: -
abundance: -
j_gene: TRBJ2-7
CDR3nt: TGTGCCAGCAGCGCCAGTTCCCTGGTCGAGCAGTACTTC
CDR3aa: CASSASSLVEQYF

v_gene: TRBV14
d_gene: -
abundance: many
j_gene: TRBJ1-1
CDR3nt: TGTGCCAGCAGACCGACAGATAACACTGAAGCTTTCTTT
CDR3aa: CASRPTDNTEAFF

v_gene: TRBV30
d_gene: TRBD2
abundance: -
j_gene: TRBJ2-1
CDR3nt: TGTGCCTGGAGTGCGCCACGGACTAGCCCCAACGGTGAGCAGTTCTTC
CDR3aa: CAWSAPRTSPNGEQFF

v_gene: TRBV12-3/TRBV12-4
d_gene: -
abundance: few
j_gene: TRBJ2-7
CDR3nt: TGTGCCAGCACCCGGGGAGGAACCTACGAGCAGTACTTC
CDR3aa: CASTRGGTYEQYF

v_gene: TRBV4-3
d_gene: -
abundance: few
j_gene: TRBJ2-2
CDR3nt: TGCGCCAGCAGCCAAGGACTGATGAACACCGGGGAGCTTTTTTTT
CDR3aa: CASSQGLMNTGELFF

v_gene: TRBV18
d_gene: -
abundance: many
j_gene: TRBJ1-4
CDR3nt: TGTGCCAGCTCACCGGCAGGGAGGGATGAAAAACTGTTTTTT
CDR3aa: CASSPAGRDEKLFF

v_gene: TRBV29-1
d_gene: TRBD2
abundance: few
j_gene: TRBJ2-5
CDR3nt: TGCAGCGTCATAAGCGGGGGGGGCGAGACCCAGTACTTC
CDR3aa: CSVISGGGETQYF

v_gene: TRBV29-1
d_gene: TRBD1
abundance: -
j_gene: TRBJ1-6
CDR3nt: TGCAGCGCCATGGACAGGGGGCAGCCACCCCTCCACTTT
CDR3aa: CSAMDRGQPPLHF

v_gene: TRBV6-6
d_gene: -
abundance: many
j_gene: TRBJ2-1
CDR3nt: TGTGCCAGCGCCCGGGGCTCCTACAATGAGCAGTTCTTC
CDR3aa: CASARGSYNEQFF

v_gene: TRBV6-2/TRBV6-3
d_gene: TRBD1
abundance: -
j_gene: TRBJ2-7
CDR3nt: TGTGCCAGCACCAGAACTGGGACAGCCTACGAGCAGTACTTC
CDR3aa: CASTRTGTAYEQYF

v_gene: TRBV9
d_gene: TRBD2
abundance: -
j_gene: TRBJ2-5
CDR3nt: TGTGCCAGCAGCGTAGCTGGAGGCAGCGGGGGGCGGTACCAAGAGACCCAGTACTTC
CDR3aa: CASSVAGGSGGRYQETQYF

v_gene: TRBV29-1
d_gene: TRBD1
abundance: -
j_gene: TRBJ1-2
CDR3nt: TGCAGCGTCTCAGGGGGCCAAGTCTATGGCTACACCTTC
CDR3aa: CSVSGGQVYGYTF

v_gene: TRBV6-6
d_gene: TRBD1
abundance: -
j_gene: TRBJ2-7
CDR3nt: TGTGCCAGCAGGGGGACAGGGATGGGCCTCGAGCAGTACTTC
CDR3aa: CASRGTGMGLEQYF

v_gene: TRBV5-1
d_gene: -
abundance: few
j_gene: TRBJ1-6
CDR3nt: TGCGCCAGCAGCTTGGCCGGGACCGACAATTCACCCCTCCACTTT
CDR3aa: CASSLAGTDNSPLHF

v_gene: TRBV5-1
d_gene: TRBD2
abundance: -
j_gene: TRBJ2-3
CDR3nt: TGCGCCAGCAGCCCAGGGACTAGCGGCACAGATACGCAGTATTTT
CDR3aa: CASSPGTSGTDTQYF

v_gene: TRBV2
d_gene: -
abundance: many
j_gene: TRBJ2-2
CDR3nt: TGTGCCACCTTGAGGGACACCGGGGAGCTGTTTTTT
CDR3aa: CATLRDTGELFF